These T cell receptor beta chains were read from a single sample in a study of blood T cells in healthy people across ages. Each CDR3 protein gets one entry after TCRdb re-called the 5' RACE reads with MiXCR. In the table there are around 1,800,000 distinct CDR3 sequences, about 39% of which are singletons. Sequencing input: blood. All receptors come from a human donor in good health. CDR3s include the opening cysteine and the closing phenylalanine or tryptophan. The order of the fields is clone size, V gene, J gene, D gene, CDR3 protein, CDR3 DNA. A D gene is named only where the DNA matches it firmly. Clone size is not always given. Where it is, it says once, few, many or a class for expanded clones.

clone_size: NA; v_call: TRBV6-1; j_call: TRBJ1-1; d_call: NA; cdr3_aa: CASSEFGVTEAFF; cdr3_nt: TGTGCCAGCAGTGAATTCGGGGTCACTGAAGCTTTCTTT
clone_size: NA; v_call: TRBV29-1; j_call: TRBJ2-6; d_call: NA; cdr3_aa: CSVREGGANVLTF; cdr3_nt: TGCAGCGTAAGAGAGGGGGGGGCCAACGTCCTGACTTTC
clone_size: once; v_call: TRBV2; j_call: TRBJ2-3; d_call: NA; cdr3_aa: CASHRDISTDTQYF; cdr3_nt: TGTGCCAGTCACCGGGACATAAGCACAGATACGCAGTATTTT
clone_size: NA; v_call: TRBV4-3; j_call: TRBJ2-1; d_call: TRBD2; cdr3_aa: CASSHLAGGPSDEQFF; cdr3_nt: TGCGCCAGCAGCCACCTAGCGGGGGGGCCATCAGATGAGCAGTTCTTC
clone_size: NA; v_call: TRBV20-1; j_call: TRBJ2-7; d_call: TRBD2; cdr3_aa: CSARDSGGGGAYEQYF; cdr3_nt: TGCAGTGCTAGAGATTCTGGGGGCGGGGGGGCCTACGAGCAGTACTTC
clone_size: few; v_call: TRBV29-1; j_call: TRBJ1-2; d_call: NA; cdr3_aa: CSAWTGNGYTF; cdr3_nt: TGCAGCGCCTGGACGGGGAATGGCTACACCTTC
clone_size: NA; v_call: TRBV15; j_call: TRBJ1-1; d_call: TRBD1; cdr3_aa: CATSRGDRPRAKAFF; cdr3_nt: TGTGCCACCAGCAGGGGGGACAGGCCTAGGGCTAAAGCTTTCTTT
clone_size: NA; v_call: TRBV10-3; j_call: TRBJ1-2; d_call: NA; cdr3_aa: CAINAPQGISSYTF; cdr3_nt: TGTGCCATCAACGCCCCACAGGGAATTAGTAGCTACACCTTC
clone_size: few; v_call: TRBV7-3; j_call: TRBJ2-3; d_call: NA; cdr3_aa: CASSLTLSRVGYDTQYF; cdr3_nt: TGTGCCAGCAGCTTAACGTTAAGCAGGGTAGGGTACGATACGCAGTATTTT
clone_size: few; v_call: TRBV7-2; j_call: TRBJ2-1; d_call: NA; cdr3_aa: CASSLTRGYRTNNEQFF; cdr3_nt: TGTGCCAGCAGCTTAACCCGGGGGTACCGTACTAACAATGAGCAGTTCTTC
clone_size: NA; v_call: TRBV2; j_call: TRBJ1-2; d_call: TRBD1; cdr3_aa: CASKVGQQYGYTF; cdr3_nt: TGTGCCAGCAAGGTGGGACAGCAATATGGCTACACCTTC
clone_size: NA; v_call: TRBV13; j_call: TRBJ2-3; d_call: NA; cdr3_aa: CASSSSGITDTQYF; cdr3_nt: TGTGCCAGCTCCTCCAGCGGAATCACAGATACGCAGTATTTT
clone_size: many; v_call: TRBV5-5; j_call: TRBJ2-1; d_call: NA; cdr3_aa: CASSWDNEQFF; cdr3_nt: TGTGCCAGCAGCTGGGACAATGAGCAGTTCTTC
clone_size: few; v_call: TRBV19; j_call: TRBJ1-2; d_call: NA; cdr3_aa: CASSTQGLYGYTF; cdr3_nt: TGTGCCAGTAGTACACAGGGCCTCTATGGCTACACCTTC
clone_size: NA; v_call: TRBV12-3/TRBV12-4; j_call: TRBJ1-2; d_call: TRBD1; cdr3_aa: CASRPTGSNYGYTF; cdr3_nt: TGTGCCAGCAGACCGACAGGGTCAAACTATGGCTACACCTTC
clone_size: NA; v_call: TRBV7-9; j_call: TRBJ1-2; d_call: NA; cdr3_aa: CASSLVSANYGYTF; cdr3_nt: TGTGCCAGCAGCTTAGTGTCAGCTAACTATGGCTACACCTTC
clone_size: NA; v_call: TRBV4-1; j_call: TRBJ2-6; d_call: TRBD1; cdr3_aa: CASSRSAGGSGANVLTF; cdr3_nt: TGCGCCAGCAGCCGATCTGCAGGGGGCTCTGGGGCCAACGTCCTGACTTTC
clone_size: NA; v_call: TRBV20-1; j_call: TRBJ1-5; d_call: NA; cdr3_aa: CSARAGESNQPQHF; cdr3_nt: TGCAGTGCTAGGGCCGGGGAGTCCAATCAGCCCCAGCATTTT
clone_size: NA; v_call: TRBV7-8; j_call: TRBJ2-1; d_call: NA; cdr3_aa: CASSLVRGPGHNEQFF; cdr3_nt: TGTGCCAGCAGCTTAGTCAGGGGCCCTGGGCACAATGAGCAGTTCTTC
clone_size: few; v_call: TRBV29-1; j_call: TRBJ1-2; d_call: NA; cdr3_aa: CSVADSTANYGYTF; cdr3_nt: TGCAGCGTCGCCGACTCAACAGCTAACTATGGCTACACCTTC
clone_size: NA; v_call: TRBV11-2; j_call: TRBJ1-1; d_call: NA; cdr3_aa: CASSLEQGGDEAFF; cdr3_nt: TGTGCCAGCAGCTTAGAGCAGGGAGGTGATGAAGCTTTCTTT
clone_size: NA; v_call: TRBV5-6; j_call: TRBJ2-3; d_call: NA; cdr3_aa: CASSWILRRGKNDTQYF; cdr3_nt: TGTGCCAGCAGCTGGATCCTAAGGAGGGGGAAGAACGATACGCAGTATTTT